The clone carrying this TCR beta chain was seen more than once but under ten times. The antigen is not known. The record originates from a study of persistence of HIV-infected CD4 T cells. Study information: Donors had been on suppressive ART for a median of approximately eight years.

Sequencing used immunoSEQ version 4 in survey mode. Data came from immunoSEQ multiplex PCR; TCRdb stores just in-frame clones and leaves some out. The table includes under 15,000 clones, roughly 70% detected once. Cells were stimulated with CMV-infected fibroblast lysates at around 9.1 ug/mL. Sorting selected CD4+ T cells upregulating both CD40 ligand and CD69. There are 15 residues in the CDR3. Trimming removed 2 bases from V and 1 base from J, with 9 bases in between. Germline CDR1 reads SGHVS; CDR2 reads FQNEAQ. Overall study results and limits: TCRbeta richness was lower in CMV- and Gag-responding cells than in anti-CD3/anti-CD28-responding cells.

The sequence came from an adult man with HIV who was CMV-seropositive. The chain joins TRBV7-8 to TRBJ1-5, with D tentatively TRBD1 (5 bases). The input for sequencing was CD4+ T cells sorted from PBMCs after approximately 18-hour stimulation, taken from a patient who received antiretroviral therapy. The CDR3, as DNA: TGTGCCAGCAGCTTACGGGGGGGGAGCAATCAGCCCCAGCATTTT. It yields the protein CASSLRGGSNQPQHF.